This TCR beta chain appears in the sequencing data of a study of blood T cells in healthy people across ages. Study-level findings and limits: Because sorting was not performed, PBMCs prevented conclusive naive versus antigen-experienced comparison.

Points on this clonotype: Its antigen is still unknown.

Using a J-beta primer mix together with a sample-barcoded 5' primer, a second PCR was run for roughly 7 to 12 cycles. TCRdb re-analysed the 5' RACE reads in MiXCR, keeping a single row per CDR3 protein. The sample has about 680,000 distinct CDR3 sequences, around half seen once. The source is a woman aged 60-75 years in good health. The sample was blood.

CDR3 sequence: CASAGGGEQFF. Written as DNA, the CDR3 is TGTGCCAGCGCCGGGGGGGGTGAGCAGTTCTTC. The chain uses TRBV9 and TRBJ2-1, with 8 bases fitting TRBD2. The CDR3 sequence is 11 residues long. The germline V gene encodes CDR1 SGDLS and CDR2 YYNGEE. V was pared by 7 bases and J by 9 bases, with 3 bases of the junction left unmatched. The full variable domain, rest sourced from reference TRBV9 and TRBJ2-1, is DSGVTQTPKHLITATGQRVTLRCSPRSGDLSVYWYQQSLDQGLQFLIQYYNGEERAKGNILERFSAQQFPDLHSELNLSSLELGDSALYFCASAGGGEQFFGPGTRLTVL.